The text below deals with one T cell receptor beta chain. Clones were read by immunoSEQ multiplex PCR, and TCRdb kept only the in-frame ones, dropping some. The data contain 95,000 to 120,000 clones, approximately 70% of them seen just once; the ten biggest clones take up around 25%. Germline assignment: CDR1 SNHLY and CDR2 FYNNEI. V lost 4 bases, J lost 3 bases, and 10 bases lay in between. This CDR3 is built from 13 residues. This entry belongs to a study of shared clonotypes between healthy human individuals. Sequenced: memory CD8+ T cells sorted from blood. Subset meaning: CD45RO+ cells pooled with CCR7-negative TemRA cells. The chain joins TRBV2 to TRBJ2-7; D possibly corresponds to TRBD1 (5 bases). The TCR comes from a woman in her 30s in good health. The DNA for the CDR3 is TGTGCCAGCAGTGCGACAGAAGTCTACGAGCAGTACTTC. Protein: CASSATEVYEQYF.